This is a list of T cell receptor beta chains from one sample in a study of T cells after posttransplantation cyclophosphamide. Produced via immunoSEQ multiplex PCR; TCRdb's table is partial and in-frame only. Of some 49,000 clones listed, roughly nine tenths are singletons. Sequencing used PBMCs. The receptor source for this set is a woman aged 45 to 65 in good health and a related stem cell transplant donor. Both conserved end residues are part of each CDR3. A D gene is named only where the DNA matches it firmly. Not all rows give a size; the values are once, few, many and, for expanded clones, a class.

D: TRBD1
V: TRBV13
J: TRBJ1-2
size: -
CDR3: CASRRGQGGGYGYTF
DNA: TGTGCCAGCAGAAGGGGACAGGGAGGCGGCTATGGCTACACCTTC

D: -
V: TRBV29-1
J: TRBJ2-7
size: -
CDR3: CSVVWDSLSYEQYF
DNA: TGCAGCGTGGTTTGGGACTCCCTCTCCTACGAGCAGTACTTC

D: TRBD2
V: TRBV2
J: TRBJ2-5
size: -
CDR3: CASSELLAGETQYF
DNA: TGTGCCAGCAGTGAGCTTCTAGCGGGAGAGACCCAGTACTTC

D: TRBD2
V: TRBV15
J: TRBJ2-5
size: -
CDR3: CATSGGLAGRGETQYF
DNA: TGTGCCACCAGCGGGGGACTAGCGGGGAGGGGAGAGACCCAGTACTTC

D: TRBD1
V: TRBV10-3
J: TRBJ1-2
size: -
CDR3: CAISEKGARSYGYTF
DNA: TGTGCCATCAGTGAGAAGGGGGCCAGAAGCTATGGCTACACCTTC

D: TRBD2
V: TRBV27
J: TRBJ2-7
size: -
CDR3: CASSLEPSGIYEQYF
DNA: TGTGCCAGCAGTTTAGAACCTAGCGGAATCTACGAGCAGTACTTC

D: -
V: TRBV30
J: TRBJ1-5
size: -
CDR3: CAWRGQGNQPQHF
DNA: TGTGCCTGGAGAGGCCAGGGGAATCAGCCCCAGCATTTT

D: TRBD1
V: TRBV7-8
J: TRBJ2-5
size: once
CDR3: CASSRTGIQETQYF
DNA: TGTGCCAGCAGCAGGACAGGGATCCAAGAGACCCAGTACTTC

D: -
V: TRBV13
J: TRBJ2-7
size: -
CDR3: CASSQTSVYEQYF
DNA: TGTGCCAGCAGCCAAACCTCGGTGTACGAGCAGTACTTC

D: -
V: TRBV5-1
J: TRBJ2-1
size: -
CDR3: CASSLDAGLYNEQFF
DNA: TGCGCCAGCAGCTTGGATGCGGGACTGTACAATGAGCAGTTCTTC

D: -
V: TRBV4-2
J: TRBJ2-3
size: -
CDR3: CASSQASGEQDTQYF
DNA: TGTGCCAGCAGCCAAGCCTCGGGGGAGCAAGATACGCAGTATTTT

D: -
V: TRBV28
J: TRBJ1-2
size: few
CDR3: CASSLAGEYYGYTF
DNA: TGTGCCAGCAGTTTAGCGGGGGAGTACTATGGCTACACCTTC

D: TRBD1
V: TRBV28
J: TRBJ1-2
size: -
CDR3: CASSGQGTEGYTF
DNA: TGTGCCAGCAGTGGACAGGGAACGGAAGGCTACACCTTC

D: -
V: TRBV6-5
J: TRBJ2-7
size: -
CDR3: CASSYPGTYEQYF
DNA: TGTGCCAGCAGTTACCCAGGGACCTACGAGCAGTACTTC

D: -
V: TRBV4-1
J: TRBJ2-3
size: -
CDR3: CASSKIEVNPDTQYF
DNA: TGCGCCAGCAGCAAAATAGAGGTCAACCCAGATACGCAGTATTTT

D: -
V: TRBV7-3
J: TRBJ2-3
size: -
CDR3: CASSLGPNTDTQYF
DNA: TGTGCCAGCAGCTTGGGGCCCAACACAGATACGCAGTATTTT

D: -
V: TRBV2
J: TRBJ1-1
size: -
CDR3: CASSEAEMNTEAFF
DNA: TGTGCCAGCAGTGAAGCAGAGATGAACACTGAAGCTTTCTTT

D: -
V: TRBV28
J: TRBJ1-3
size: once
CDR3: CASGYYSGNTIYF
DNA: TGTGCCAGCGGTTACTACTCTGGAAACACCATATATTTT

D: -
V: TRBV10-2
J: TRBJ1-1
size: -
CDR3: CASRQGTEAFF
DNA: TGCGCCAGCAGACAGGGAACTGAAGCTTTCTTT

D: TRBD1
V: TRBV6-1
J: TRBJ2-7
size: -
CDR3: CASTLTGGGYEQYF
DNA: TGTGCCAGCACTTTGACAGGGGGAGGATACGAGCAGTACTTC

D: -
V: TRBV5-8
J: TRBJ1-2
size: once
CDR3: CASSLAGAYTF
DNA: TGTGCCAGCAGCTTGGCCGGTGCCTACACCTTC

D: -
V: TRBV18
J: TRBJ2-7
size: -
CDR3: CASSPAGNSYEQYF
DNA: TGTGCCAGCTCACCAGCGGGTAACTCCTACGAGCAGTACTTC

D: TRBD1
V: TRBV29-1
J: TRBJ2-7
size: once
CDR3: CSVSTGSGEQYF
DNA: TGCAGCGTCTCGACAGGGTCTGGCGAGCAGTACTTC

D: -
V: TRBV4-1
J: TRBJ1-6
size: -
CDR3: CASSQDGRGYNSPLHF
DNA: TGCGCCAGCAGCCAAGACGGGCGGGGATATAATTCACCCCTCCACTTT

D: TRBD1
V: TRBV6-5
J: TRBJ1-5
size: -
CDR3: CASSKGQGNQPQHF
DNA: TGTGCCAGCAGTAAGGGACAGGGGAATCAGCCCCAGCATTTT

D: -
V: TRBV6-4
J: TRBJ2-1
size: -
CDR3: CASSDSIGGAVYFF
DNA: TGTGCCAGCAGTGACTCAATAGGTGGGGCTGTATATTTCTTC

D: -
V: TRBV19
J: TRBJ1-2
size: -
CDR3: CASSRWGVYGYTF
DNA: TGTGCCAGTAGCCGGTGGGGGGTCTATGGCTACACCTTC

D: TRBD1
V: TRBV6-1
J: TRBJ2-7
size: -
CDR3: CASSEGGQIYEQYF
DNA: TGTGCCAGCAGTGAAGGGGGACAGATATACGAGCAGTACTTC

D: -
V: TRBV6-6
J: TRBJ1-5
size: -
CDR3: CASSSRGQPQHF
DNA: TGTGCCAGCAGTAGCAGGGGTCAGCCCCAGCATTTT

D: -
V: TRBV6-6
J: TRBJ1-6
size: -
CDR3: CASNPVYNSPLHF
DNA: TGTGCCAGCAACCCAGTCTATAATTCACCCCTCCACTTT

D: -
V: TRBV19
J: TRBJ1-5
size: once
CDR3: CASSPKSNQGQPQHF
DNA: TGTGCCAGTAGTCCGAAGTCCAATCAGGGTCAGCCCCAGCATTTT

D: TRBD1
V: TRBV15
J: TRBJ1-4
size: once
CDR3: CATSRGGGAGEKLFF
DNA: TGTGCCACCAGCAGAGGAGGGGGCGCGGGGGAAAAACTGTTTTTT

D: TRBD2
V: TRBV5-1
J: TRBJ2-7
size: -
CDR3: CASSRVGGGAPEQYF
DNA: TGCGCCAGCAGCCGAGTAGGCGGGGGGGCCCCCGAGCAGTACTTC

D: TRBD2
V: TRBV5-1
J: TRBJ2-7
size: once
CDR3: CASSFQPSGNYEQYF
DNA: TGCGCCAGCAGCTTTCAGCCTAGCGGAAACTACGAGCAGTACTTC

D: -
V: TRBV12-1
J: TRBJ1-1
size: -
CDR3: CASSLGEVPGGPTEAFF
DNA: TGTGCCAGCAGCTTGGGGGAGGTACCGGGGGGGCCCACTGAAGCTTTCTTT

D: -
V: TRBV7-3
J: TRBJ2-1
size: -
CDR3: CASSQRGEQFF
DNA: TGTGCCAGCAGCCAGCGAGGAGAGCAGTTCTTC

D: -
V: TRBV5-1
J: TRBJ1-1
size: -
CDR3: CASSLVQANTEAFF
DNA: TGCGCCAGCAGCTTGGTGCAGGCGAACACTGAAGCTTTCTTT

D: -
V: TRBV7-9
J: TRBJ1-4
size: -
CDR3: CASSFMAGDEKLFF
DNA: TGTGCCAGCAGCTTCATGGCAGGGGACGAAAAACTGTTTTTT

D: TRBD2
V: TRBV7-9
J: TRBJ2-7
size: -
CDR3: CASSLAVGGGSAYEQYF
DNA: TGTGCCAGCAGCTTAGCAGTGGGCGGGGGGTCTGCCTACGAGCAGTACTTC

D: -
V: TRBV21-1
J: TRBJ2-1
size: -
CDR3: CASSRGPTGEYYNEQFF
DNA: TGTGCCAGCAGCAGGGGGCCGACGGGCGAGTATTACAATGAGCAGTTCTTC

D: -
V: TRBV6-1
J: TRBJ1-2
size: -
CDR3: CANSRGNYGYTF
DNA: TGTGCCAACAGTAGAGGTAACTATGGCTACACCTTC

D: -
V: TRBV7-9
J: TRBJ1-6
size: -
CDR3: CASRLEAVDNSPLHF
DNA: TGTGCCAGCAGATTAGAGGCGGTTGACAATTCACCCCTCCACTTT

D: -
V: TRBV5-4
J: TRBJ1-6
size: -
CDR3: CASSFREDNSPLHF
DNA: TGTGCCAGCAGCTTCCGGGAAGATAATTCACCCCTCCACTTT

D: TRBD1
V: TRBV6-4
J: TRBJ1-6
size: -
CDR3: CASSGGQGVGFNSPLHF
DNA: TGTGCCAGCTCGGGGGGACAGGGGGTAGGGTTTAATTCACCCCTCCACTTT

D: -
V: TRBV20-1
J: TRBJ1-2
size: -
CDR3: CSARGDSHYTF
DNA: TGCAGTGCTAGAGGCGACAGCCACTACACCTTC

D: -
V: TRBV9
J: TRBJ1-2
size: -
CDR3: CASSVETGSAGYTF
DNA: TGTGCCAGCAGCGTTGAGACAGGCTCGGCTGGCTACACCTTC

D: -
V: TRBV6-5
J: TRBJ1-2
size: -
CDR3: CASSYSRGGGYGYTF
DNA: TGTGCCAGCAGTTACTCCCGGGGGGGAGGCTATGGCTACACCTTC

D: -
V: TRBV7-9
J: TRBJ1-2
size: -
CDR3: CASSLVESDGYTF
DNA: TGTGCCAGCAGCTTAGTAGAGAGTGATGGCTACACCTTC